This TCR beta chain was documented in a study of shared clonotypes between healthy human individuals. Concerning this clone itself: Its antigen is not identified.

Study conclusions and caveats: Among non-shared clonotypes, generation probabilities were lower than among those shared by all four donors.

Measured with immunoSEQ multiplex PCR; TCRdb has only the in-frame clones, and not every one. The top ten clones hold about 0.45% of a sample with about 1.5 million clones, approximately 98% of them seen once. Adult Caucasians living in Nashville, Tennessee made up all of the donors. In germline, CDR1 is SGHNT, CDR2 YYREEE (reference sequence). CDR3 size: 18 residues. With V trimmed by 4 bases and J by 1 base, 7 bases remained unmatched. Material for sequencing was naive CD4+ T cells sorted from blood. Subset here: CD45RA+ positively selected. V usage is TRBV5-4 and J usage is TRBJ2-6, with 11 bases aligning to TRBD1. This TCR came from a young man in good health. In DNA form, the CDR3 reads TGTGCCAGCAGCCGCGGACAGGGGGCTTGGTCTGGGGCCAACGTCCTGACTTTC. This translates into CASSRGQGAWSGANVLTF.